These T cell receptor beta chains were read from a single sample in a study of T cell changes during pregnancy in multiple sclerosis. The method was immunoSEQ multiplex PCR; TCRdb's version includes in-frame clones alone and lacks a portion of them. Here the sample spans over 25,000 clones, roughly nine tenths being singletons. The input for sequencing was CD8+ T cells from peripheral blood mononuclear cells, taken in the second trimester of pregnancy. These receptors were obtained from a female donor with multiple sclerosis, enrolled in a pregnancy study. Both conserved end residues are part of each CDR3. The D gene is left open where the match is weak.

TRBV19	NA	TRBJ2-7	CASSAGLYEQYF	TGTGCCAGTAGTGCAGGACTCTACGAGCAGTACTTC
TRBV27	NA	TRBJ1-2	CASSPTTEGYGYTF	TGTGCCAGCAGTCCCACGACGGAGGGCTATGGCTACACCTTC
TRBV9	TRBD1	TRBJ2-3	CASSAGQGDWGTDTQYF	TGTGCCAGCAGCGCCGGACAGGGGGATTGGGGCACAGATACGCAGTATTTT
TRBV29-1	TRBD1	TRBJ2-3	CSVEDRDRVTDTQYF	TGCAGCGTTGAAGATCGTGACAGGGTCACAGATACGCAGTATTTT
TRBV28	NA	TRBJ1-3	CASSLIGGGNTIYF	TGTGCCAGCAGTTTAATTGGGGGGGGAAACACCATATATTTT
TRBV7-9	NA	TRBJ2-1	CASSLTTDLDNSYNEQFF	TGTGCCAGCAGCTTAACAACCGACCTCGACAACTCCTACAATGAGCAGTTCTTC
TRBV9	NA	TRBJ2-3	CASSVVAVKDTQYF	TGTGCCAGCAGCGTAGTGGCAGTGAAAGATACGCAGTATTTT
TRBV2	TRBD1	TRBJ1-2	CASILQGLGYTF	TGTGCCAGCATCCTACAGGGGCTTGGCTACACCTTC
TRBV2	NA	TRBJ1-4	CASSPTGTSNEKLFF	TGTGCCAGCAGTCCGACCGGGACAAGTAATGAAAAACTGTTTTTT
TRBV28	NA	TRBJ2-1	CASTESSYNEQFF	TGTGCCAGCACAGAATCGTCATACAATGAGCAGTTCTTC
TRBV9	NA	TRBJ2-1	CASSPGGASEQFF	TGTGCCAGCAGTCCCGGAGGGGCAAGTGAGCAGTTCTTC